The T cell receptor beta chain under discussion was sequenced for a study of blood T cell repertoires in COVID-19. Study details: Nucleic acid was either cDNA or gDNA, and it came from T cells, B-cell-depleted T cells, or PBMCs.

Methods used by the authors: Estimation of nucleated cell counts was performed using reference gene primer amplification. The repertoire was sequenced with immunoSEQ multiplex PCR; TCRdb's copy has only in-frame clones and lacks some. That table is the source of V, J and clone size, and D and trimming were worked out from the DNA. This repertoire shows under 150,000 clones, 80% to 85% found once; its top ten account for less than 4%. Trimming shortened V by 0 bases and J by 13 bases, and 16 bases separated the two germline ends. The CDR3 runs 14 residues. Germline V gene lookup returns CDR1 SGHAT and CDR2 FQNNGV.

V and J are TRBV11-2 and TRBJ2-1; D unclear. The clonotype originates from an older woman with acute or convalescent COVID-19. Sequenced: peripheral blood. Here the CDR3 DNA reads TGTGCCAGCAGCTTAGAGCTGGTGAGTCAGGCCCAGTTCTTC. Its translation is CASSLELVSQAQFF.